Presented here are 32 T cell receptor beta chains from one specimen sequenced in a study of blood T cell repertoires in COVID-19. Using immunoSEQ multiplex PCR, the repertoire was profiled, and TCRdb retains in-frame clones only, with some absent. The sample yields some 380,000 clones, 90% seen once. Sequencing was done on a sample of peripheral blood. The receptors were sampled from a man aged 18 to 35 with active or convalescent COVID-19.

For the CDR3, the DNA is TGCGCCAGCAGCTTGACCGGGACAACTAACACCGGGGAGCTGTTTTTT. As protein: CASSLTGTTNTGELFF. This chain connects TRBV5-1 to TRBJ2-2; D is perhaps TRBD1 (6 bases). V was trimmed by 1 base and J by 2 bases, leaving 12 bases between them. Germline CDR1 SGHRS, CDR2 YFSETQ. This CDR3 comprises 16 residues.

This clone appeared once. The V and J genes are TRBV7-9 and TRBJ1-5, with no clear D. V was trimmed by 0 bases and J by 4 bases, leaving 10 bases between them. Per the germline V gene, CDR1 is SEHNR and CDR2 is FQNEAQ (reference sequence). The CDR3 runs to 15 residues. CDR3 bases: TGTGCCAGCAGCTTAGCTTCCGGGGAAAATCAGCCCCAGCATTTT. Its protein is CASSLASGENQPQHF.

The chain has TRBV7-8 and TRBJ1-1; TRBD1 agrees at 7 bases. The CDR3 length is 14 residues. Germline-derived CDR1 and CDR2 are SGHVS and FQNEAQ. The ends lost 4 bases at V and 7 bases at J; junction bases unmatched: 9. The CDR3 region is CASSYPGGSVEAFF. DNA of the CDR3: TGTGCCAGCAGCTACCCAGGGGGGTCGGTTGAAGCTTTCTTT.

The CDR3 loop is CASSQGQTGNQPQHF. The CDR3 DNA reads TGCGCCAGCAGCCAAGGCCAGACTGGCAATCAGCCCCAGCATTTT. The chain employs TRBV4-1 and TRBJ1-5; D is unresolved. Deletions cut 1 base from V and 2 bases from J, with 9 bases between. The CDR3 runs 15 residues. The germline V gene encodes CDR1 MGHRA and CDR2 YSYEKL.

The chain has TRBV2 and TRBJ1-5; no reliable D call. V dropped 4 bases and J dropped 7 bases, with 11 bases sitting between them. Germline CDR1 reads SNHLY; CDR2 reads FYNNEI. The CDR3 is made up of 13 amino acids. CDR3 protein: CASSGVPFQPQHF. In nucleotides, the CDR3 is TGTGCCAGCAGTGGAGTCCCATTCCAGCCCCAGCATTTT.

This clone was detected once. The chain joins TRBV27 to TRBJ1-5, with D unclear. This CDR3 comprises 15 residues. Trimming left V 1 base short and J 5 bases short, with 12 bases between. CDR1 is MNHEY, CDR2 SMNVEV, per germline (reference sequence). The CDR3 DNA is TGTGCCAGCAGTTTATACCAGCCGGAGGATCAGCCCCAGCATTTT. This sequence encodes CASSLYQPEDQPQHF.

The V call is TRBV3-1 (or the pseudogene TRBV3-2), the J call TRBJ2-3; D remains ambiguous. Looked up from germline, CDR1 is LGHDT and CDR2 is YNNKEL (reference sequence). CDR3 length: 14 amino acids. Trimming removed 6 bases at V and 9 bases at J, with 19 bases between. The DNA for the CDR3 is TGTGCCAGCAGTGAGACCGCGGTTGGCGGAACGCAGTATTTT. It codes for CASSETAVGGTQYF.

This rearrangement joins TRBV28 to TRBJ2-1; 12 bases align to TRBD2. CDR3 length equals 21 residues. Germline V gene lookup returns CDR1 MDHEN and CDR2 SYDVKM. Unmatched junction bases numbered 26, after V lost 5 bases and J lost 9 bases. This chain's CDR3 is CASSGEQGGLAGFPGSLEQFF. The CDR3 nucleotides are TGTGCCAGCAGTGGAGAACAGGGAGGACTAGCGGGATTCCCTGGATCCCTTGAGCAGTTCTTC.

This chain connects TRBV27 to TRBJ2-7; D remains ambiguous. Trimming pared 11 bases from V and 1 base from J, leaving 18 bases between. CDR1 and CDR2 from the germline V gene are MNHEY and SMNVEV (reference sequence). CDR3 size: 14 residues. CDR3 DNA sequence: TGTGCCGCCAGCTCAGGTCTTGGATCCTACGAGCAGTACTTC. This translates into CAASSGLGSYEQYF.

The chain has TRBV6-5 and TRBJ2-1, with a weak D call TRBD1 (6 bases). With 8 bases removed from V and 5 bases from J, the gap between germline ends came to 13 bases. This CDR3 comprises 13 residues. Germline-derived CDR1 and CDR2 are MNHEY and SVGAGI. Written as DNA, the CDR3 is TGTGCCAGCTGCCCAAGGGGGAACAATGAGCAGTTCTTC. It is translated as CASCPRGNNEQFF.

The rearrangement joins TRBV27 to TRBJ2-7, with 10 bases aligning to TRBD2. Germline lookup yields CDR1 MNHEY and CDR2 SMNVEV (reference sequence). There are 15 residues in the CDR3. Losses at the gene ends were 6 bases for V and 2 bases for J; bases not matched to a gene: 7. The CDR3 protein is CASRPGTSDPYEQYF. The CDR3 bases are TGTGCCAGCAGACCGGGGACTAGCGATCCCTACGAGCAGTACTTC.

J is TRBJ1-1 and V is TRBV5-6; D is uncertain. The germline V gene has CDR1 SGHDT and CDR2 YYEEEE. The ends were cut back, 1 base at V and 5 bases at J, with 12 bases in the middle. The CDR3 is made up of 14 amino acids. The CDR3: CASSLHGRGTEAFF. The CDR3 coding sequence is TGTGCCAGCAGCTTGCATGGACGGGGAACTGAAGCTTTCTTT. Looking up the rest from reference TRBV5-6 and TRBJ1-1 gives the full variable domain: DAGVTQSPTHLIKTRGQQVTLRCSPKSGHDTVSWYQQALGQGPQFIFQYYEEEERQRGNFPDRFSGHQFPNYSSELNVNALLLGDSALYLCASSLHGRGTEAFFGQGTRLTVV.

V gene TRBV6-6 combines with J gene TRBJ2-5; TRBD1 agrees at 7 bases. Germline V CDR1 and CDR2: MNHNY, SVGAGI (reference sequence). This CDR3 is 14 amino acids long. The ends lost 6 bases at V and 4 bases at J; junction bases unmatched: 8. CDR3 residues: CASRRQGLLETQYF. CDR3 nucleotides: TGTGCCAGCAGACGACAGGGTCTCTTAGAGACCCAGTACTTC.

The chain has TRBV30 and TRBJ2-1; 8 bases fit TRBD2. The CDR3 is 14 residues long. The V and J ends lost 5 bases and 7 bases, in that order; junction bases with no gene match: 10. Germline CDR1 is GTSNPN and CDR2 is SVGIG (reference sequence). The CDR3 nucleotides are TGTGCCTGGCACGGGAGGGCCCTCGGTAATGAGCAGTTCTTC. It specifies CAWHGRALGNEQFF.

CDR3 coding DNA: TGTGCCAGCAGTACCCCGGAGGGGGGGCGATTGGAGACCCAGTACTTC. Translated, it gives CASSTPEGGRLETQYF. The genes are TRBV28 and TRBJ2-5; possible D gene TRBD2, 7 bases. From germline, CDR1 is MDHEN and CDR2 SYDVKM. This CDR3 is built from 16 residues. V lost 5 bases, J lost 5 bases, and 21 bases lay in between.

This chain joins TRBV4-2 and TRBJ2-7; no reliable D call. In germline, CDR1 is LGHNA, CDR2 YNFKEQ. V lost 5 bases, J lost 0 bases, and 14 bases lay in between. The CDR3 has 15 residues. CDR3 sequence: CASSWNARSSYEQYF. CDR3 coding DNA: TGTGCCAGCAGCTGGAACGCTAGGAGCTCCTACGAGCAGTACTTC.

V is TRBV6-5 and J is TRBJ2-7, with D possibly being TRBD2 (6 bases). Trimming left V 5 bases short and J 7 bases short, with 9 bases between. Germline V gene sequence: CDR1 MNHEY, CDR2 SVGAGI. The CDR3 covers 11 residues. In DNA form, the CDR3 reads TGTGCCAGCAGTCGGAGGGGAGAGCAGTACTTC. Translating gives CASSRRGEQYF.

This chain links TRBV6-2 or TRBV6-3 with TRBJ2-7; D perhaps matches TRBD2 (5 bases). CDR1 MNHEY and CDR2 SVGEGT come from the germline V gene. Between the trimmed V and J ends, which lost 2 bases and 0 bases, there was a span of 11 bases. This CDR3 spans 15 amino acids. The CDR3 nucleotides read TGTGCCAGCAGTTACGCTAGCTCCAGCTCCTACGAGCAGTACTTC. Its translation is CASSYASSSSYEQYF.

The chain has TRBV28 and TRBJ2-7; 7 nucleotides align to TRBD1. Germline V CDR1 and CDR2: MDHEN, SYDVKM. This CDR3 spans 14 amino acids. Trimming took 3 bases from V and 5 from J; bases not matched to a gene: 7. In nucleotides, the CDR3 is TGTGCCAGCAGTTTTCCCCCAGGGGGAAACGAGCAGTACTTC. This encodes CASSFPPGGNEQYF.

V is TRBV5-1 and J is TRBJ2-7; 7 bases fit TRBD1. Per germline, CDR1 SGHRS and CDR2 YFSETQ. CDR3 size: 14 residues. The junction had 6 bases not matched to a gene; V was cut back by 4 bases and J by 2 bases. The CDR3 nucleotides read TGCGCCAGCAGCCCTGGGCAGGGGGCCTACGAGCAGTACTTC. This sequence encodes CASSPGQGAYEQYF.

This rearrangement joins TRBV29-1 to TRBJ1-5; TRBD1 matches at 11 bases. CDR3 length: 13 residues. Looked up from germline, CDR1 is SQVTM and CDR2 is ANQGSEA. With 6 bases clipped from V and 6 bases from J, the junction kept 4 bases outside the gene matches. The CDR3 DNA sequence: TGCAGCGTGGCGGACAGGGGGCTTCAGCCCCAGCATTTT. This translates into CSVADRGLQPQHF.

This chain connects TRBV19 to TRBJ2-2; 8 positions agree with TRBD2. This CDR3 comprises 15 residues. V dropped 8 bases and J dropped 0; count of bases not matched to a gene: 5. The germline V gene has CDR1 LNHDA and CDR2 SQIVND (reference sequence). The CDR3 spells CASGPAGANTGELFF. CDR3 in DNA: TGTGCCAGTGGGCCAGCGGGGGCGAACACCGGGGAGCTGTTTTTT.

This chain links TRBV7-3 with TRBJ1-1; TRBD1 matches 9 bases. The V gene's germline CDR1 is SGHTA and CDR2 FQGTGA. The CDR3 is made up of 14 amino acids. V dropped 1 base and J dropped 4; count of bases not matched to a gene: 1. In DNA, the CDR3 is TGTGCCAGCAGCTTAAAGACAGGGGGCACTGAAGCTTTCTTT. This sequence encodes CASSLKTGGTEAFF.

V is TRBV19 and J is TRBJ2-1; 9 nucleotides align to TRBD1. With V trimmed by 6 bases and J by 5 bases, 14 bases remained unmatched. CDR3 length: 17 residues. Germline assignment: CDR1 LNHDA and CDR2 SQIVND (reference sequence). The CDR3 sequence: CASSDILGTGSDNEQFF. The CDR3 nucleotides are TGTGCCAGTAGCGACATCCTGGGGACAGGGAGCGACAATGAGCAGTTCTTC.

V gene TRBV4-2 combines with J gene TRBJ1-5; D is possibly TRBD1 (6 bases). Between the trimmed V and J ends, which lost 4 bases and 5 bases, there was a span of 9 bases. The CDR3 runs to 13 residues. Per germline, CDR1 LGHNA and CDR2 YNFKEQ. The CDR3 loop is CASSPWTDQPQHF. The CDR3 region has the DNA TGTGCCAGCAGCCCCTGGACAGATCAGCCCCAGCATTTT.

The V gene is TRBV5-1, the J gene TRBJ2-1; D is undetermined. Germline V CDR1 and CDR2: SGHRS, YFSETQ. Trimming removed 0 bases from V and 4 bases from J, with 11 bases in between. CDR3 length: 15 residues. This CDR3 reads CASSLAPGTYNEQFF. CDR3 nucleotides: TGCGCCAGCAGCTTGGCACCAGGAACATACAATGAGCAGTTCTTC.

The V call is TRBV7-2, the J call TRBJ2-3; D possibly corresponds to TRBD1 (6 bases). Deletions cut 3 bases from V and 6 bases from J, with 13 bases between. CDR3 length equals 14 residues. The germline gives CDR1 SGHTA, CDR2 FQGNSA. The CDR3 DNA reads as TGTGCCAGCAGCTTGGTTGCTAGGGGGGATACGCAGTATTTT. Its protein is CASSLVARGDTQYF. Drawing the rest from reference TRBV7-2 and TRBJ2-3, the complete variable domain is GAGVSQSPSNKVTEKGKDVELRCDPISGHTALYWYRQSLGQGLEFLIYFQGNSAPDKSGLPSDRFSAERTGGSVSTLTIQRTQQEDSAVYLCASSLVARGDTQYFGPGTRLTVL.

The chain links TRBV11-3 to TRBJ2-2, with 7 bases matching TRBD2. The CDR3 is 15 residues long. The germline gives CDR1 SGHNT, CDR2 YENEEA. With V trimmed by 5 bases and J by 3 bases, 6 bases remained unmatched. For the CDR3, the DNA is TGTGCCAGCAGCGACGGACGGGAGGACACCGGGGAGCTGTTTTTT. Protein sequence: CASSDGREDTGELFF.

V is TRBV27 and J is TRBJ2-7, with 13 bases identical to TRBD2. CDR1 is MNHEY, CDR2 SMNVEV, per germline (reference sequence). This CDR3 is 16 amino acids long. Trimming removed 10 bases from V and 5 bases from J; junction bases left unmatched: 14. The CDR3 reads CATAPLLAGGPHEQYF. The CDR3 nucleotides are TGTGCCACCGCCCCCCTACTAGCGGGAGGGCCTCACGAGCAGTACTTC.

The DNA of the CDR3 is TGTGCCAGCAGCTCACAACCGGGTGGGGGGGGCACTGAAGCTTTCTTT. Protein sequence: CASSSQPGGGGTEAFF. The chain combines TRBV7-6 with TRBJ1-1; a possible D gene is TRBD1 (5 bases). V shed 4 bases and J shed 4 bases, with 19 bases lying between them. The germline V gene has CDR1 SGHVS and CDR2 FNYEAQ. This CDR3 is 16 amino acids long.

This chain joins TRBV29-1 and TRBJ1-2; D is uncertain. The CDR3 runs 12 residues. Germline lookup yields CDR1 SQVTM and CDR2 ANQGSEA. Trimming left V 0 bases short and J 3 bases short, with 5 bases between. CDR3 loop: CSVEDTDYGYTF. CDR3 coding DNA: TGCAGCGTTGAAGACACAGACTATGGCTACACCTTC.

Remarks on this clone: This same CDR3 is encoded by further DNA sequences in the sample. This chain joins TRBV19 and TRBJ1-1; D ambiguous. Germline CDR1 reads LNHDA; CDR2 reads SQIVND (reference sequence). CDR3 length: 13 amino acids. V shed 6 bases and J shed 0 bases, with 8 bases lying between them. CDR3 DNA sequence: TGTGCCAGTAGCAGGTCACTGAACACTGAAGCTTTCTTT. It encodes CASSRSLNTEAFF.